The 12 T cell receptor beta chains listed next were all sequenced from one sample in a study of CD4 T cells in relation to SARS-CoV-2 and coronaviruses. The table came from immunoSEQ multiplex PCR; TCRdb's copy has only in-frame clones and leaves some out. Of about 19,000 clones in the sample, just over 75% were seen once. For these TCRs, the target antigens are not known. Before the COVID-19 pandemic, during about 2010-2019, CD4+ T cells were taken from unexposed donors. Isolation of CD4+ T cells took place after about 9 days in culture. The sample consisted of CD4+ T cells from PBMCs, cultured in vitro. Receptors originate from a human donor in good health.

The chain links TRBV4-2 to TRBJ2-7; the match to TRBD2 covers 9 bases. Germline CDR1 and CDR2: LGHNA and YNFKEQ. The CDR3 length is 15 residues. The J segment lost 2 bases and the V segment lost 3 bases, leaving 5 bases of the junction unmatched. The DNA for the CDR3 is TGTGCCAGCAGCCAGGAACTAGCGGGTACCTACGAGCAGTACTTC. It codes for CASSQELAGTYEQYF.

This clone was detected only a few times. J is TRBJ1-6 and V is TRBV7-8; D may be TRBD1 (6 bases). The CDR3 totals 17 residues. The V and J ends lost 5 bases and 5 bases respectively, with 19 bases between them. Looked up from germline, CDR1 is SGHVS and CDR2 is FQNEAQ. Here the CDR3 reads CASSLGGQRANNSPLHF. The CDR3 DNA reads TGTGCCAGCAGCCTAGGAGGACAGAGGGCCAATAATTCACCCCTCCACTTT. Variable domain in full (rest from reference TRBV7-8 and TRBJ1-6): GAGVSQSPRYKVAKRGQDVALRCDPISGHVSLFWYQQALGQGPEFLTYFQNEAQLDKSGLPSDRFFAERPEGSVSTLKIQRTQQEDSAVYLCASSLGGQRANNSPLHFGNGTRLTVT.

The chain links TRBV15 to TRBJ2-1, with 7 bases matching TRBD2. Germline CDR1 and CDR2: LNHNV and YYDKDF (reference sequence). The CDR3 sequence is 16 residues long. With V trimmed by 1 base and J by 1 base, 4 bases remained unmatched. The CDR3 here is CATSRGPSGSYNEQFF. CDR3 bases: TGTGCCACCAGCAGAGGCCCTAGCGGATCCTACAATGAGCAGTTCTTC.

This clone was observed a handful of times. The genes are TRBV7-3 and TRBJ2-1, with D possibly being TRBD2 (5 bases). V lost 3 bases, J lost 5 bases, and 11 bases lay in between. Germline CDR1 SGHTA, CDR2 FQGTGA. The CDR3 is 14 residues long. This CDR3 reads CASSLLTRDNEQFF. CDR3 sequence (DNA): TGTGCCAGCAGCTTGTTAACTAGGGACAATGAGCAGTTCTTC.

This clone was found once. This chain links TRBV5-1 with TRBJ2-2; D is perhaps TRBD1 (6 bases). The V end was cut by 3 bases, the J end by 1 base, with 7 bases between. This CDR3 region has 14 residues. The germline V gene has CDR1 SGHRS and CDR2 YFSETQ. The CDR3 region has the DNA TGCGCCAGCAGCTCGGGACAGAACACCGGGGAGCTGTTTTTT. Its protein is CASSSGQNTGELFF. Full variable domain (remainder filled in from reference TRBV5-1 and TRBJ2-2): KAGVTQTPRYLIKTRGQQVTLSCSPISGHRSVSWYQQTPGQGLQFLFEYFSETQRNKGNFPGRFSGRQFSNSRSEMNVSTLELGDSALYLCASSSGQNTGELFFGEGSRLTVL.

This clone was detected only once. The gene calls are TRBV11-2 and TRBJ1-2, with unresolved D. This CDR3 region has 14 residues. V shed 0 bases and J shed 1 base, with 6 bases lying between them. Germline assignment: CDR1 SGHAT and CDR2 FQNNGV. CDR3 sequence reads: CASSLDPGNYGYTF. The CDR3 nucleotides are TGTGCCAGCAGCTTAGATCCCGGTAACTATGGCTACACCTTC.

V and J are TRBV3-1 (or the pseudogene TRBV3-2) and TRBJ2-7; 7 bases align to TRBD1. The CDR3 length is 15 residues. The V gene end was trimmed by 3 bases and the J gene end by 2 bases; junction bases not matched to a gene: 7. In germline, CDR1 is LGHDT, CDR2 YNNKEL (reference sequence). DNA for the CDR3: TGTGCCAGCAGCCACGCCGGACAGGTTCCCTACGAGCAGTACTTC. Translated: CASSHAGQVPYEQYF.

This rearrangement joins TRBV5-4 to TRBJ2-6, with D unresolved. The length of the CDR3 is 16 residues. Trimming stripped 1 base from V and 2 bases from J, with 10 bases between. CDR1 is SGHNT, CDR2 YYREEE, per germline (reference sequence). As DNA, the CDR3 is TGTGCCAGCAGCTTGTCGCTGGATGCTGGGGCCAACGTCCTGACTTTC. This gives the protein CASSLSLDAGANVLTF.

This chain uses TRBV5-6 with TRBJ1-6; D unclear. Germline values: CDR1 SGHDT, CDR2 YYEEEE. CDR3 size: 13 residues. Between the trimmed V and J ends, which lost 1 base and 7 bases, there was a span of 6 bases. This CDR3 reads CASSLNGNSPLHF. The CDR3 region has the DNA TGTGCCAGCAGCTTGAACGGAAATTCACCCCTCCACTTT.

The chain links TRBV19 to TRBJ2-7, with D perhaps TRBD1 or TRBD2 (5 bases each). The CDR3 sequence is 13 residues long. Germline CDR1 and CDR2: LNHDA and SQIVND (reference sequence). Trimming pared 4 bases from V and 9 bases from J, leaving 16 bases between. CDR3 in DNA: TGTGCCAGTAGTAACGCAGGGACCGAGAGGCAGTACTTC. This gives the protein CASSNAGTERQYF.

For the CDR3, the DNA is TGCGCCAGCAGCTTGGGTCCCCTCCTAGCGGGAGAAGAGCAGTTCTTC. Translating it yields CASSLGPLLAGEEQFF. This chain joins TRBV5-1 and TRBJ2-1, with TRBD2 identical over 10 bases. CDR1 is SGHRS and CDR2 is YFSETQ in the germline V gene. The ends lost 0 bases at V and 10 bases at J; junction bases unmatched: 10. The CDR3 is made up of 16 amino acids. The whole variable domain, remainder taken from reference TRBV5-1 and TRBJ2-1, is KAGVTQTPRYLIKTRGQQVTLSCSPISGHRSVSWYQQTPGQGLQFLFEYFSETQRNKGNFPGRFSGRQFSNSRSEMNVSTLELGDSALYLCASSLGPLLAGEEQFFGPGTRLTVL.

The chain uses TRBV28 and TRBJ2-7; D unresolved. In germline, CDR1 is MDHEN, CDR2 SYDVKM. Trimming cost V 1 base and J 3 bases, with 7 bases left between them. CDR3 length: 13 amino acids. CDR3 protein: CASSLLPDYEQYF. Here the CDR3 DNA reads TGTGCCAGCAGTTTATTGCCAGACTACGAGCAGTACTTC. Drawing the rest from reference TRBV28 and TRBJ2-7, the complete variable domain is DVKVTQSSRYLVKRTGEKVFLECVQDMDHENMFWYRQDPGLGLRLIYFSYDVKMKEKGDIPEGYSVSREKKERFSLILESASTNQTSMYLCASSLLPDYEQYFGPGTRLTVT.